These 15 T cell receptor beta chains came from one sample sequenced in a study of cytomegalovirus exposure and HLA in healthy donors. This PCR relied on a set of 60 Vbeta primers and 13 Jbeta primers. The method was immunoSEQ multiplex PCR; TCRdb's version includes in-frame clones alone and lacks a portion of them. This repertoire comprises over 55,000 clones; its ten largest clones make up about 4%. The material sequenced was PBMCs. Receptor source: a male donor in good health and CMV-seronegative.

This chain links TRBV4-2 with TRBJ1-5; 7 nucleotides align to TRBD1. CDR3 length: 14 amino acids. The V segment lost 3 bases and the J segment 10 bases; nucleotides outside the gene matches: 9. CDR1 and CDR2 (germline): LGHNA, YNFKEQ. The CDR3 sequence is CASSQMGTARPQHF. The CDR3 DNA sequence: TGTGCCAGCAGCCAGATGGGGACAGCCCGACCCCAGCATTTT.

This chain links TRBV11-2 with TRBJ2-5; weak D call: TRBD2 (5 bases). The length of the CDR3 is 13 residues. Trimming cost V 2 bases and J 9 bases, with 13 bases left between them. Germline V gives CDR1 SGHAT, CDR2 FQNNGV. The CDR3 sequence: CASSLLGAGSQYF. Written as DNA, the CDR3 is TGTGCCAGCAGCTTACTGGGAGCCGGGTCCCAGTACTTC.

Details on this clone: Relative to the germline gene, one junction end is altered; a read error may explain this. The rearrangement joins TRBV27 to TRBJ1-5, with D perhaps matching TRBD1 (6 bases). Germline CDR1 is MNHEY and CDR2 is SMNVEV (reference sequence). This CDR3 contains 14 residues. CDR3 sequence (DNA): TGTGCCAGCAGTTTATCAGGGGGTGGACAGCACCAGCATTTT. Its translation: CASSLSGGGQHQHF.

As to this clone: The junction departs from the called germline gene at one end, perhaps through a read error. This rearrangement joins TRBV7-3 to TRBJ1-1, with a weak D call TRBD1 (6 bases). The length of the CDR3 is 13 residues. Germline CDR1 and CDR2: SGHTA and FQGTGA. CDR3 sequence (DNA): TGTGCCAGCAGCTTAGGGGGCCACACTGAAGATTTCTTT. Protein product: CASSLGGHTEDFF.

V usage is TRBV5-1 and J usage is TRBJ1-2, with 12 bases matching TRBD1. J lost 4 bases, V lost 3 bases, and 7 bases had no gene match. The CDR3 has 16 residues. Germline CDR1 and CDR2: SGHRS and YFSETQ. The CDR3: CASSWGQGALGYGYTF. In nucleotides, the CDR3 is TGCGCCAGCAGCTGGGGACAGGGGGCATTGGGCTATGGCTACACCTTC.

This chain joins TRBV7-9 and TRBJ1-1; D perhaps matches TRBD1 (5 bases). CDR1 and CDR2 from the germline V gene are SEHNR and FQNEAQ (reference sequence). The CDR3 is 15 residues long. V lost 1 base and J 4 bases, leaving 13 bases between the germline ends. The CDR3 DNA reads as TGTGCCAGCAGCTTAGATAGGGGCTTTGGCACTGAAGCTTTCTTT. Amino acids: CASSLDRGFGTEAFF.

The chain has TRBV6-6 and TRBJ1-2, with 9 nucleotides matching TRBD1. The J segment lost 6 bases and the V segment lost 11 bases, leaving 10 bases of the junction unmatched. The V gene's germline CDR1 is MNHNY and CDR2 SVGAGI (reference sequence). The CDR3 is made up of 13 amino acids. CDR3 residues: CASNLGDRDGYTF. DNA for the CDR3: TGTGCCTCCAATCTGGGGGACAGGGATGGCTACACCTTC.

V and J are TRBV4-1 and TRBJ2-6; possibly TRBD2 for D (5 bases). Germline-derived CDR1 and CDR2 are MGHRA and YSYEKL. Trimming removed 3 bases from V and 0 bases from J, with 9 bases in between. This CDR3 has 16 amino acids. CDR3 in amino acids: CASSQPGFSGANVLTF. The CDR3 nucleotides are TGCGCCAGCAGCCAGCCGGGGTTCTCTGGGGCCAACGTCCTGACTTTC.

The chain links TRBV10-3 to TRBJ1-5; D may be TRBD1 (5 bases). V was clipped by 2 bases and J by 4 bases, with 6 bases between them. This CDR3 is 13 amino acids long. Germline CDR1 and CDR2: ENHRY and SYGVKD. In DNA, the CDR3 is TGTGCCATCAGTGAGAAGGGGAATCAGCCCCAGCATTTT. Its translation is CAISEKGNQPQHF.

The V and J genes are TRBV18 and TRBJ2-1, with 9 bases matching TRBD1. CDR1 is KGHSH, CDR2 LQKENI, per germline. V lost 3 bases to trimming and J lost 8 bases; unmatched junction nucleotides: 8. The CDR3 extends over 15 amino acids. The CDR3 sequence is CASSPAGQGVHEQFF. CDR3 bases: TGTGCCAGCTCACCGGCGGGACAGGGAGTACATGAGCAGTTCTTC.

V and J are TRBV5-4 and TRBJ2-3; 9 positions agree with TRBD2. The ends lost 3 bases at V and 4 bases at J; junction bases unmatched: 9. This CDR3 has 16 residues. Germline CDR1 is SGHNT and CDR2 is YYREEE (reference sequence). CDR3: CASSSRLSGGADTQYF. The CDR3 DNA reads as TGTGCCAGCAGCTCACGACTTAGCGGGGGAGCAGATACGCAGTATTTT.

V usage is TRBV7-2 and J usage is TRBJ2-5; 8 bases match TRBD1. The CDR3 is 14 residues long. Germline CDR1 SGHTA, CDR2 FQGNSA. V trimming: 4 bases; J trimming: 2 bases; junction bases outside the gene matches: 3. The CDR3 is CASSWGQAQETQYF. As DNA, the CDR3 is TGTGCCAGCAGCTGGGGACAGGCGCAAGAGACCCAGTACTTC.

The chain is built from TRBV5-1 and TRBJ1-4, with D possibly matching TRBD1 (6 bases). V was pared by 0 bases and J by 2 bases, with 8 bases between. Germline assignment: CDR1 SGHRS and CDR2 YFSETQ. CDR3 length: 15 amino acids. CDR3: CASSLGGPTNEKLFF. CDR3 coding DNA: TGCGCCAGCAGCTTGGGGGGGCCGACTAATGAAAAACTGTTTTTT.

The CDR3 DNA sequence: TGTGCCAGCAGCTTAGGTGCGACATCATCGTCTGGCGAGCAGTACTTC. Encoded protein: CASSLGATSSSGEQYF. This rearrangement joins TRBV11-2 to TRBJ2-7; D not resolved. There are 16 residues in the CDR3. The germline V and J ends were trimmed by 1 base and 6 bases, with 19 bases remaining between them. Germline loops: CDR1 SGHAT, CDR2 FQNNGV.

This chain connects TRBV30 to TRBJ1-2; a weak D match, TRBD1 (6 bases). The V gene lost 2 bases and the J gene lost 6 bases, with 13 bases spanning the gap. Looked up from germline, CDR1 is GTSNPN and CDR2 is SVGIG (reference sequence). The length of the CDR3 is 13 residues. CDR3 in amino acids: CAWSIQGLDGYTF. The CDR3 region has the DNA TGTGCCTGGAGTATCCAGGGGTTGGATGGCTACACCTTC.